This TCR beta chain is from a study of blood T cells in healthy people across ages. The donors, healthy Caucasians from Russia, were aged roughly 6 to 90. V dropped 6 bases and J dropped 3 bases, with 21 bases sitting between them. The CDR3 runs 16 residues. For the second PCR, which ran for about 7 to 11 cycles, a sample-barcoded 5' primer and a J-beta primer mix were used. TCRdb passed the 5' RACE reads through MiXCR, listing each CDR3 protein once. The table records about 1.1 million distinct CDR3 sequences, 35% to 40% of them present only once. Broader study findings: TCR beta diversity correlated strongly with naive T cell percentage. Researchers deemed the diversity estimates from one million T cells underestimates.

Comment on this clonotype: Its antigen is unknown.

The receptor's source is a man between 18 and 35 years old in good health. The chain recombines TRBV12-3 or TRBV12-4 with TRBJ2-7; D may be TRBD2 (6 bases). Sequenced sample: blood. In DNA, the CDR3 is TGTGCCAGCAGCCTTTTAGGGACTCTCGGACGCTACGAGCAGTACTTC. It is translated as CASSLLGTLGRYEQYF.